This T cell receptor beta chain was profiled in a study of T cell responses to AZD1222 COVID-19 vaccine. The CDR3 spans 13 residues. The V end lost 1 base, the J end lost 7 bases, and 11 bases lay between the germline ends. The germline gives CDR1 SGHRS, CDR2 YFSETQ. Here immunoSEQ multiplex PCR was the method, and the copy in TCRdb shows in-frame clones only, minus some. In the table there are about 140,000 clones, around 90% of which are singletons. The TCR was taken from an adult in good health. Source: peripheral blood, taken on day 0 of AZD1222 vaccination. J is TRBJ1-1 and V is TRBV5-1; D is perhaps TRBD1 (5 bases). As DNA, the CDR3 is TGCGCCAGCAGCTTGTTTGGGCAGGGTGAAGCTTTCTTT. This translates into CASSLFGQGEAFF.